One sample yielded the 24 T cell receptor beta chains listed below, sequenced in a study of cytomegalovirus exposure and HLA in healthy donors. Researchers ran the PCR with 60 Vbeta and 13 Jbeta primers. Data came from immunoSEQ multiplex PCR; TCRdb stores just in-frame clones and leaves some out. In the table there are 130,000 to 150,000 clones, 60% to 80% of which are singletons. Material: PBMCs. These receptors came from a male donor in good health and CMV-seronegative.

In its sample, this clone was seen once. V gene TRBV20-1 combines with J gene TRBJ1-2; tentatively, D is TRBD1 (5 bases). The germline CDR1 and CDR2 sequences are DFQATT and SNEGSKA (reference sequence). The germline V and J ends were trimmed by 5 bases and 8 bases, with 12 bases remaining between them. The length of the CDR3 is 11 residues. The CDR3 reads CSARAGFGYTF. CDR3 bases: TGCAGTGCTCGCGCAGGGTTCGGCTACACCTTC.

V is TRBV7-2 and J is TRBJ2-7; 15 bases are shared with TRBD2. The CDR3 has 17 residues. CDR1 and CDR2 (germline): SGHTA, FQGNSA. Unmatched junction bases numbered 4, after V lost 1 base and J lost 3 bases. For the CDR3, the DNA is TGTGCCAGCAGCTTAGGGACTAGCGGGGGGGCAGGCTACGAGCAGTACTTC. Translation gives CASSLGTSGGAGYEQYF.

The chain links TRBV11-3 to TRBJ2-1; D perhaps matches TRBD1 (5 bases). The CDR3 loop spans 15 amino acids. The V gene lost 3 bases and the J gene lost 0 bases, with 9 bases spanning the gap. CDR1 SGHNT and CDR2 YENEEA come from the germline V gene. CDR3 in DNA: TGTGCCAGCAGCTTGACAGCAGGCTCCTACAATGAGCAGTTCTTC. Translated, it gives CASSLTAGSYNEQFF.

V is TRBV7-3 and J is TRBJ1-1; 7 bases are a match to TRBD1. The junction had 6 bases not matched to a gene; V was cut back by 0 bases and J by 5 bases. Germline CDR1 is SGHTA and CDR2 is FQGTGA. The CDR3 contains 15 residues. CDR3 amino acids: CASSLTATGPTEAFF. CDR3 coding DNA: TGTGCCAGCAGCTTAACTGCGACAGGGCCGACTGAAGCTTTCTTT.

The chain uses TRBV7-9 and TRBJ2-3; possibly TRBD2 for D (6 bases). The CDR3 loop spans 15 amino acids. CDR1 and CDR2 from the germline V gene are SEHNR and FQNEAQ (reference sequence). Trimming removed 7 bases from V and 0 bases from J, with 14 bases in between. The CDR3 sequence: CASKQAAGSTDTQYF. CDR3 coding DNA: TGTGCCAGCAAACAGGCTGCGGGGAGCACAGATACGCAGTATTTT. Combining the CDR3 with reference TRBV7-9 and TRBJ2-3 gives the whole variable domain DTGVSQNPRHKITKRGQNVTFRCDPISEHNRLYWYRQTLGQGPEFLTYFQNEAQLEKSRLLSDRFSAERPKGSFSTLEIQRTEQGDSAMYLCASKQAAGSTDTQYFGPGTRLTVL.

The CDR3 here is CASSIDPGNSGGSKNIQYF. The CDR3 nucleotides read TGTGCCAGTAGTATAGACCCGGGGAACTCAGGGGGTTCCAAAAACATTCAGTACTTC. This chain links TRBV19 with TRBJ2-4, with 7 nucleotides matching TRBD1. The CDR3 has 19 amino acids. With 0 bases clipped from V and 2 bases from J, the junction kept 13 bases outside the gene matches. Germline CDR1 is LNHDA and CDR2 is SQIVND (reference sequence).

This rearrangement joins TRBV7-9 to TRBJ1-2, with D possibly matching TRBD1 (6 bases). V was cut by 1 base and J by 8 bases, with 20 bases left in between. Germline lookup yields CDR1 SEHNR and CDR2 FQNEAQ (reference sequence). This CDR3 is built from 16 residues. The chain's CDR3 is CASSLDRSGVGNGYTF. CDR3 nucleotide sequence: TGTGCCAGCAGCTTAGATCGGTCAGGGGTTGGGAACGGCTACACCTTC.

This chain links TRBV6-5 with TRBJ2-5; weak D call: TRBD1 (6 bases). Germline lookup yields CDR1 MNHEY and CDR2 SVGAGI. The CDR3 is 13 amino acids. V dropped 7 bases and J dropped 5 bases, with 14 bases sitting between them. The CDR3 loop reads CASKRSQGETQYF. The CDR3 nucleotides read TGTGCCAGCAAAAGGAGTCAGGGGGAGACCCAGTACTTC.

The chain has TRBV6-5 and TRBJ1-3; weak D call: TRBD1 (5 bases). Trimming pared 6 bases from V and 7 bases from J, leaving 10 bases between. CDR1 MNHEY and CDR2 SVGAGI come from the germline V gene. This CDR3 comprises 12 residues. The CDR3 bases are TGTGCCAGCAGACGACCAGGGAACACCATATATTTT. It specifies CASRRPGNTIYF.

The chain combines TRBV5-8 with TRBJ1-1; 7 bases fit TRBD1. This CDR3 has 15 amino acids. Germline lookup yields CDR1 SGHTS and CDR2 YDEGEE. After removal of 3 bases from V and 7 bases from J, the junction contained 12 bases not matched to a gene. The CDR3 nucleotides read TGTGCCAGCAGCTACACCGTTAAGGGGGCGAATGAAGCTTTCTTT. Translation: CASSYTVKGANEAFF. Variable domain in full (rest from reference TRBV5-8 and TRBJ1-1): EAGVTQSPTHLIKTRGQQATLRCSPISGHTSVYWYQQALGLGLQFLLWYDEGEERNRGNFPPRFSGRQFPNYSSELNVNALELEDSALYLCASSYTVKGANEAFFGQGTRLTVV.

The chain joins TRBV2 to TRBJ2-1; D is possibly TRBD2 (5 bases). Trimming took 6 bases from V and 9 from J, leaving 9 bases between them. This CDR3 comprises 11 residues. Germline CDR1 SNHLY, CDR2 FYNNEI. CDR3 bases: TGTGCCAGCAGCCAACGGGGTGAGCAGTTCTTC. The encoded protein is CASSQRGEQFF.

A word on this clone: The junction departs from germline at one end; a sequencing error may be responsible. The chain joins TRBV7-9 to TRBJ2-7, with D tentatively TRBD2 (5 bases). The CDR3 totals 15 residues. Germline lookup yields CDR1 SEHNR and CDR2 FQNEAQ (reference sequence). The CDR3 DNA sequence: TGTTCCAGCAGCCGCCCTCAACCGGGGATATACGAGCAGTACTTC. This encodes CSSSRPQPGIYEQYF.

The rearrangement links TRBV19 to TRBJ2-4; 7 positions match TRBD1. The germline gives CDR1 LNHDA, CDR2 SQIVND (reference sequence). Trimming cost V 8 bases and J 3 bases; bases outside gene matches: 10. The CDR3 is 15 residues long. The CDR3 bases are TGTGCCAGTCACCCGGGACAGACTGGCAAAAACATTCAGTACTTC. As protein: CASHPGQTGKNIQYF.

The rearrangement joins TRBV4-1 to TRBJ2-7; D might be TRBD1 (5 bases). CDR3 length: 17 residues. Per the germline V gene, CDR1 is MGHRA and CDR2 is YSYEKL. The V and J ends lost 3 bases and 5 bases respectively, with 23 bases between them. CDR3 sequence: CASSHDPVGLGPHEQYF. As DNA, the CDR3 is TGCGCCAGCAGCCACGACCCTGTGGGGTTGGGGCCCCACGAGCAGTACTTC.

V gene TRBV7-2 combines with J gene TRBJ2-7, with 8 positions matching TRBD2. Germline V CDR1 and CDR2: SGHTA, FQGNSA. The CDR3 is 14 residues long. With 0 bases clipped from V and 7 bases from J, the junction kept 5 bases outside the gene matches. The CDR3 is CASSLAGLDIEQYF. The CDR3 bases are TGTGCCAGCAGCTTAGCGGGACTAGATATAGAGCAGTACTTC.

CDR3 nucleotide sequence: TGTGCCAGCACCCCAACAAGGACAGGGGATGAGCAGTACTTC. It encodes CASTPTRTGDEQYF. The J gene is TRBJ2-7, the V gene TRBV6-6; 9 bases match TRBD1. Germline-derived CDR1 and CDR2 are MNHNY and SVGAGI (reference sequence). The CDR3 has 14 residues. The trim removed 7 bases at V and 7 bases at J, leaving 11 bases unmatched.

This chain links TRBV7-8 with TRBJ1-4; D is possibly TRBD1 (5 bases). Trimming shortened V by 4 bases and J by 3 bases, and 15 bases separated the two germline ends. This CDR3 is 16 amino acids long. CDR1 is SGHVS, CDR2 FQNEAQ, per germline. The CDR3 here is CASSWRGGSSNEKLFF. Written as DNA, the CDR3 is TGTGCCAGCAGCTGGCGTGGGGGGAGTTCTAATGAAAAACTGTTTTTT.

This clone showed up just once. The chain joins TRBV5-4 to TRBJ1-5, with TRBD1 as a possible D gene (5 bases). Germline V lookup: CDR1 SGHNT, CDR2 YYREEE (reference sequence). The CDR3 has 15 residues. Trimming removed 4 bases from V and 4 bases from J, with 15 bases in between. As DNA, the CDR3 is TGTGCCAGCAGCGCCGGAGCAGGGTTTAATCAGCCCCAGCATTTT. Amino acid sequence: CASSAGAGFNQPQHF. Complete variable domain (other parts from reference TRBV5-4 and TRBJ1-5): ETGVTQSPTHLIKTRGQQVTLRCSSQSGHNTVSWYQQALGQGPQFIFQYYREEENGRGNFPPRFSGLQFPNYSSELNVNALELDDSALYLCASSAGAGFNQPQHFGDGTRLSIL.

The rearrangement links TRBV9 to TRBJ1-2; 7 nucleotides line up with TRBD1. V shed 3 bases and J 4 bases; nucleotides not matched to a gene: 9. This CDR3 has 15 residues. Per the germline V gene, CDR1 is SGDLS and CDR2 is YYNGEE. CDR3 nucleotide sequence: TGTGCCAGCAGCGACAGACAGGGAGGCAGCTATGGCTACACCTTC. This sequence encodes CASSDRQGGSYGYTF.

The rearrangement links TRBV10-3 to TRBJ2-7; TRBD2 agrees at 15 bases. The CDR3 sequence is 14 residues long. V trimming: 4 bases; J trimming: 5 bases; junction bases outside the gene matches: 0. Germline assignment: CDR1 ENHRY and CDR2 SYGVKD. The CDR3 DNA is TGTGCCATCAGTGGGACTAGCGGGGGGGACGAGCAGTACTTC. As protein: CAISGTSGGDEQYF.

A few counts support this clone. The chain uses TRBV5-5 and TRBJ2-2; no reliable D call. Deletions cut 5 bases from V and 4 bases from J, with 9 bases between. CDR3 size: 13 residues. Germline-derived CDR1 and CDR2 are SGHKS and YYEKEE (reference sequence). The CDR3 here is CASSRQITGELFF. CDR3 bases: TGTGCCAGCAGTCGACAAATCACCGGGGAGCTGTTTTTT.

This chain links TRBV25-1 with TRBJ2-1, with D unresolved. This CDR3 spans 12 amino acids. Germline V gene data show CDR1 as MGHDK and CDR2 as SYGVNS. V was cut by 4 bases and J by 6 bases, with 7 bases left in between. The CDR3 sequence is CASSGNRNEQFF. The CDR3 nucleotides are TGTGCCAGCAGTGGTAATCGCAATGAGCAGTTCTTC. Combining the CDR3 with reference TRBV25-1 and TRBJ2-1 gives the whole variable domain EADIYQTPRYLVIGTGKKITLECSQTMGHDKMYWYQQDPGMELHLIHYSYGVNSTEKGDLSSESTVSRIRTEHFPLTLESARPSHTSQYLCASSGNRNEQFFGPGTRLTVL.

The V call is TRBV4-3, the J call TRBJ2-3; tentatively, D is TRBD2 (6 bases). V was pared by 3 bases and J by 3 bases, with 10 bases between. Germline assignment: CDR1 LGHNA and CDR2 YSLEER. The CDR3 is made up of 14 amino acids. The CDR3 protein is CASSHVGSTDTQYF. The CDR3, as DNA: TGCGCCAGCAGCCACGTCGGGAGTACAGATACGCAGTATTTT.

The J gene is TRBJ1-3, the V gene TRBV5-1, with 9 bases aligning to TRBD1. Germline V gene lookup returns CDR1 SGHRS and CDR2 YFSETQ. Unmatched junction bases numbered 12, after V lost 4 bases and J lost 1 base. This CDR3 has 18 amino acids. CDR3 protein: CASSEQTGGYRSGNTIYF. Written as DNA, the CDR3 is TGCGCCAGCAGCGAACAGACAGGGGGATATCGTTCTGGAAACACCATATATTTT.